This TCR beta chain came from a study of OX40 agonist ivuxolimab in advanced cancers. For the study at large: Three patients had partial responses: one hepatocellular carcinoma, two cutaneous melanoma.

Method: immunoSEQ multiplex PCR; TCRdb's copy keeps in-frame clones and lacks some. The repertoire has about 69,000 clones, around 80% of them found once; the top ten carry approximately 2.5%. Study-level results: The study found that CD8+ T cells averaged more expanded clones than CD4+. Specificity for antigen went undetermined in the expanded peripheral T cells. At 0.1 to 3.0 mg/kg, clonal expansion of CD4+ and CD8+ blood T cells had occurred by week 6.

This clone was detected a few times. The antigen is not known. This sample comprised CD4+ or CD8+ T cells sorted from blood, obtained in a trial of the OX40 agonist ivuxolimab. This receptor was obtained from an adult with an advanced solid tumor such as melanoma, head and neck, liver or kidney cancer.

CDR3 bases: TGCGCCAGCACGGGGGGCCACAACGAAAAAACTTTCTTT. Translated: CASTGGHNEKTFF. The V call is TRBV5-1, the J call TRBJ1-1; D may be TRBD1 (6 bases). The CDR3 runs to 13 residues. The V end lost 6 bases, the J end lost 12 bases, and 21 bases lay between the germline ends. Germline assignment: CDR1 SGHRS and CDR2 YFSETQ.